The 5 T cell receptor beta chains below come from one sample, sequenced in a study of control samples from healthy donors and cancer patients. This table comes from immunoSEQ multiplex PCR, and its TCRdb copy is limited to in-frame clones, with some not included. Of roughly 40,000 clones in the sample, more than 85% were seen once. Sequenced: blood. The receptors stem from a woman in her forties or fifties in good health.

The V gene is TRBV7-3, the J gene TRBJ1-2, with 12 bases matching TRBD1. This CDR3 spans 14 amino acids. Trimming took 9 bases from V and 8 from J; bases not matched to a gene: 10. Germline V gene data show CDR1 as SGHTA and CDR2 as FQGTGA. In DNA form, the CDR3 reads TGTGCCAGTAACCGGGACAGGGGGCAAGGGGGCTACACCTTC. Protein sequence: CASNRDRGQGGYTF.

V usage is TRBV19 and J usage is TRBJ1-5; D uncertain. Germline CDR1 and CDR2: LNHDA and SQIVND (reference sequence). There are 13 residues in the CDR3. Trimming took off 4 bases at V and 4 bases at J, with 8 bases between the two ends. The CDR3 nucleotides are TGTGCCAGTAGTACCCCCGGGAATCAGCCCCAGCATTTT. It specifies CASSTPGNQPQHF.

This rearrangement joins TRBV15 to TRBJ1-1; D is ambiguous. The length of the CDR3 is 17 residues. Trimming removed 3 bases from V and 1 base from J, with 18 bases in between. The germline V gene has CDR1 LNHNV and CDR2 YYDKDF (reference sequence). The CDR3: CATSSSSSPLPNTEAFF. CDR3 DNA sequence: TGTGCCACCAGCAGCTCTTCGAGCCCCTTACCGAACACTGAAGCTTTCTTT.

The chain couples TRBV6-1 to TRBJ1-6, with TRBD1 matching 10 bases. The CDR3 runs to 15 residues. V shed 2 bases and J 7 bases; nucleotides not matched to a gene: 2. CDR1 is MNHNS, CDR2 SASEGT, per germline. The CDR3 DNA sequence: TGTGCCAGCAGTGAATTGGGACAGGGGAATTCACCCCTCCACTTT. Its protein product is CASSELGQGNSPLHF.

The chain has TRBV6-5 and TRBJ2-2; 10 bases are shared with TRBD1. V shed 9 bases and J 6 bases; nucleotides not matched to a gene: 10. There are 15 residues in the CDR3. From germline, CDR1 is MNHEY and CDR2 SVGAGI. CDR3 in amino acids: CAREEGTGASGELFF. The CDR3 DNA reads as TGTGCCAGGGAGGAAGGGACAGGGGCTTCCGGGGAGCTGTTTTTT.